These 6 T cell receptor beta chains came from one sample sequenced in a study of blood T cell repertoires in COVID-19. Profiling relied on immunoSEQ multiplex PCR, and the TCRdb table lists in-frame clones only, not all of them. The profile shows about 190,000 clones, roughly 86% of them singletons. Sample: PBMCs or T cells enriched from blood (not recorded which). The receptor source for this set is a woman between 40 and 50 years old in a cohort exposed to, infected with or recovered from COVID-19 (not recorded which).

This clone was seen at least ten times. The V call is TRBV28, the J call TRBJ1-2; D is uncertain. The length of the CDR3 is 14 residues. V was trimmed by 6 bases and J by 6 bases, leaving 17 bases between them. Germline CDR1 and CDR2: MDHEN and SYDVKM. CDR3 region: CASRHRGPLDGYTF. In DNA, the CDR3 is TGTGCCAGCAGGCACCGGGGTCCCTTGGATGGCTACACCTTC.

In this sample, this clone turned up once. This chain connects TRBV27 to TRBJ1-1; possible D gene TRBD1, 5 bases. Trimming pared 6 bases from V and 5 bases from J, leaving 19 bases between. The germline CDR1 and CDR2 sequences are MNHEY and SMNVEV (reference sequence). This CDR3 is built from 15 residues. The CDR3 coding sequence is TGTGCCAGCAGACTAAGGGGCCAGCTGGGAACTGAAGCTTTCTTT. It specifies CASRLRGQLGTEAFF.

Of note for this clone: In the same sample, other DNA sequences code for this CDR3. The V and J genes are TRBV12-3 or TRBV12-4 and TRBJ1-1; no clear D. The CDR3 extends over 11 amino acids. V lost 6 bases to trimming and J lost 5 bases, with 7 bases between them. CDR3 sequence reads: CASSFSTEAFF. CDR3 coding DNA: TGTGCCAGCAGCTTTTCTACTGAAGCTTTCTTT.

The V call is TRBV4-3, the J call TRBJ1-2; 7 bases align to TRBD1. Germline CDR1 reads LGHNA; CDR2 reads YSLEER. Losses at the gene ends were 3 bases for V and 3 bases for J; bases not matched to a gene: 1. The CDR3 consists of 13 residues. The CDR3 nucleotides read TGCGCCAGCAGCCATGACAGGGACTATGGCTACACCTTC. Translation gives CASSHDRDYGYTF.

For the CDR3, the DNA is TGCGCCAGCAGCCCCCCGTTCCAAGAGACCCAGTACTTC. It translates to CASSPPFQETQYF. V and J are TRBV4-1 and TRBJ2-5; D is uncertain. Looked up from germline, CDR1 is MGHRA and CDR2 is YSYEKL. The V end was cut by 4 bases, the J end by 1 base, with 7 bases between. The CDR3 is 13 amino acids.

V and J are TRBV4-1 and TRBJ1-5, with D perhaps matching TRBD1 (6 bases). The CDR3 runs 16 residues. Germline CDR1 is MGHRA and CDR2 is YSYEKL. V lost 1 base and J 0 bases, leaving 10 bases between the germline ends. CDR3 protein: CASSQGGQYSNQPQHF. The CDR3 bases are TGCGCCAGCAGCCAAGGTGGACAGTATAGCAATCAGCCCCAGCATTTT.